This TCR beta chain was documented in a study of blood T cell repertoires in COVID-19. Overall study: Whether acute or convalescent, the COVID-19 samples came from the United States, Italy and Spain.

The protocol was immunoSEQ multiplex PCR, while the TCRdb copy is restricted to in-frame clones and leaves out a portion. The data show about 280,000 clones, 87% seen once. The CDR3 has 14 residues. V shed 2 bases and J shed 0 bases, with 8 bases lying between them. Per the germline V gene, CDR1 is MDHEN and CDR2 is SYDVKM. The chain links TRBV28 to TRBJ2-7; TRBD2 might be the D (5 bases). The sequence was collected from a woman in her thirties or forties who had recovered from COVID-19. The specimen sequenced was PBMCs or T cells enriched from blood (not recorded which). This CDR3 reads CASSLGGHSYEQYF. The CDR3 DNA is TGTGCCAGCAGTTTAGGCGGGCACTCCTACGAGCAGTACTTC. The full variable domain, rest sourced from reference TRBV28 and TRBJ2-7, is DVKVTQSSRYLVKRTGEKVFLECVQDMDHENMFWYRQDPGLGLRLIYFSYDVKMKEKGDIPEGYSVSREKKERFSLILESASTNQTSMYLCASSLGGHSYEQYFGPGTRLTVT.